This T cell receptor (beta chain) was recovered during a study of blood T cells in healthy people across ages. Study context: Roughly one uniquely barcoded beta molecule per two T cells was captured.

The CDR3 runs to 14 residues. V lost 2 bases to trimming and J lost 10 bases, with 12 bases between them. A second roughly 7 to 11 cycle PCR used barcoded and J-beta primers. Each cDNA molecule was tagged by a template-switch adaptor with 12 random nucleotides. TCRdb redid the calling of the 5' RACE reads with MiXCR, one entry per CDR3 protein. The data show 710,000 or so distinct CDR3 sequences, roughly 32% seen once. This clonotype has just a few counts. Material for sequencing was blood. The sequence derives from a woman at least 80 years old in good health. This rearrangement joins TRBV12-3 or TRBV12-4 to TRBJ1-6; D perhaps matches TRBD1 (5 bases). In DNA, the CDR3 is TGTGCCAGCAGTTTAATGGGGGGTGAATCACCCCTCCACTTT. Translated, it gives CASSLMGGESPLHF.